This TCR beta chain was profiled in a study of Tregs in tolerant kidney transplant recipients. Sequencing used immunoSEQ multiplex PCR; TCRdb keeps in-frame clones, though not all of them. Of about 110,000 clones in the sample, nearly 90% were seen once. Per germline, CDR1 SQVTM and CDR2 ANQGSEA. The ends lost 3 bases at V and 6 bases at J; junction bases unmatched: 5. This CDR3 spans 13 amino acids. This clone was seen just once. The clonotype originates from a human donor who received a combined kidney and bone marrow transplant. Specimen: CD4+ T cells from blood, collected before the transplant. The chain employs TRBV29-1 and TRBJ1-1, with TRBD1 matching 9 bases. The CDR3: CSVEGQGRPEAFF. Written as DNA, the CDR3 is TGCAGCGTTGAGGGACAGGGAAGGCCTGAAGCTTTCTTT. Full variable domain (rest looked up from reference TRBV29-1 and TRBJ1-1): SAVISQKPSRDICQRGTSLTIQCQVDSQVTMMFWYRQQPGQSLTLIATANQGSEATYESGFVIDKFPISRPNLTFSTLTVSNMSPEDSSIYLCSVEGQGRPEAFFGQGTRLTVV.